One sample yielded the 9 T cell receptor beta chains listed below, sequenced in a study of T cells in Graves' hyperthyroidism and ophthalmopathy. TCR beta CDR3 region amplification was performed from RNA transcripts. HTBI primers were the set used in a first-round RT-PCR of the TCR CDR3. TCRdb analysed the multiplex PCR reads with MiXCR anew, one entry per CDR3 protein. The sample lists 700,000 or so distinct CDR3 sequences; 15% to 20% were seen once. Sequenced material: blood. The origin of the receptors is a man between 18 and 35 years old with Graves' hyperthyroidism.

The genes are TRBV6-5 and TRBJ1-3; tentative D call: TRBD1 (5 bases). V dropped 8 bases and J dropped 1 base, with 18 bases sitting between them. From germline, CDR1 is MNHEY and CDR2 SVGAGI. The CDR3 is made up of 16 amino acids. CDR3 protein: CASVKGDLRSGNTIYF. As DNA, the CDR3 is TGTGCCAGCGTTAAAGGGGACCTCAGGTCTGGAAACACCATATATTTT.

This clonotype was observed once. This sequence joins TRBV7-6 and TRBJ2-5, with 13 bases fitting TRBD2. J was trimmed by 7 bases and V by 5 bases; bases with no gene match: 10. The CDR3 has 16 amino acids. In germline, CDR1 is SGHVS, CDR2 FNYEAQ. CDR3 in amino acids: CASSPWTSGSGVTQYF. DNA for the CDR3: TGTGCCAGCAGCCCCTGGACTAGCGGGAGTGGCGTGACCCAGTACTTC. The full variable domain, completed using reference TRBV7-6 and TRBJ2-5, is GAGVSQSPRYKVTKRGQDVALRCDPISGHVSLYWYRQALGQGPEFLTYFNYEAQQDKSGLPNDRFSAERPEGSISTLTIQRTEQRDSAMYRCASSPWTSGSGVTQYFGPGTRLLVL.

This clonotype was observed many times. CDR3 coding DNA: TGTGCCAGCAGCCCCGGGAGCGGGCTACGGTATGACGAGCAGTACTTC. Its protein product is CASSPGSGLRYDEQYF. The chain combines TRBV28 with TRBJ2-7, with D maybe TRBD2 (6 bases). Trimming removed 6 bases at V and 5 bases at J, with 23 bases between. Germline-derived CDR1 and CDR2 are MDHEN and SYDVKM. The CDR3 runs to 16 residues.

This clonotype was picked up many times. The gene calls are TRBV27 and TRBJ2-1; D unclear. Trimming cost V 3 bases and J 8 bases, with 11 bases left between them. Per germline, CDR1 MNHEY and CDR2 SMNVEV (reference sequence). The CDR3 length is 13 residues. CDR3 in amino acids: CASSFLRLDEQFF. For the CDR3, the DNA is TGTGCCAGCAGTTTCCTAAGGCTAGATGAGCAGTTCTTC.

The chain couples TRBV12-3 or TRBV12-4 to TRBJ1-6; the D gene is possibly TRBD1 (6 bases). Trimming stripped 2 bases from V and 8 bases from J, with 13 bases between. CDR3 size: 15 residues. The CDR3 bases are TGTGCCAGCAGTTTAACTTCAGGGGCGGATTCACCCCTCCACTTT. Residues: CASSLTSGADSPLHF.

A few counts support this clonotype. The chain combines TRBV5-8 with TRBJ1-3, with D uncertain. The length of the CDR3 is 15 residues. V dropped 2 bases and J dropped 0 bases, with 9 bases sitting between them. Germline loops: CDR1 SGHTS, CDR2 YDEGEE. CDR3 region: CASSFHPSSGNTIYF. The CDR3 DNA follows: TGTGCCAGCAGCTTTCACCCGAGCTCTGGAAACACCATATATTTT. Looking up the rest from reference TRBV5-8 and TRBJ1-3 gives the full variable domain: EAGVTQSPTHLIKTRGQQATLRCSPISGHTSVYWYQQALGLGLQFLLWYDEGEERNRGNFPPRFSGRQFPNYSSELNVNALELEDSALYLCASSFHPSSGNTIYFGEGSWLTVV.

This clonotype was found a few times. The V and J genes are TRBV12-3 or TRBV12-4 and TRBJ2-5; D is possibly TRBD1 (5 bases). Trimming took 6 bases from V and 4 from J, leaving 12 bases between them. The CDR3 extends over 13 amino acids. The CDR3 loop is CASRTQGGETQYF. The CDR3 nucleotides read TGTGCCAGCAGAACGCAGGGCGGAGAGACCCAGTACTTC.

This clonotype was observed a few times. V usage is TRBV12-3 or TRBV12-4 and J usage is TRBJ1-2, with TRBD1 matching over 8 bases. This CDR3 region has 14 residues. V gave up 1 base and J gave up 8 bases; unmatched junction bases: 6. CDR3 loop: CASSLGQGAKGYTF. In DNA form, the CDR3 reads TGTGCCAGCAGTTTAGGGCAGGGGGCGAAAGGCTACACCTTC.

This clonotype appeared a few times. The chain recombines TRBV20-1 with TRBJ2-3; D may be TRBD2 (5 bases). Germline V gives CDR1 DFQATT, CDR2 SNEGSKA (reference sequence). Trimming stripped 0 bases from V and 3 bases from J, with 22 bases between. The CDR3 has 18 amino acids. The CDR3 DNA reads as TGCAGTGCTAGAGATCGATTTGGACTTGGAGAACCGACAGATACGCAGTATTTT. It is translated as CSARDRFGLGEPTDTQYF.